The rows below give T cell receptor beta chains drawn from one sample of a study of blood T cell repertoires in COVID-19. Clones were read by immunoSEQ multiplex PCR, and TCRdb kept only the in-frame ones, dropping some. The top ten hold under 3% of the sample, which has approximately 220,000 clones, 83% seen once. The specimen was peripheral blood. Receptors were obtained from a middle-aged woman with active or convalescent COVID-19. Each CDR3 is given with its conserved first and last residue. A D gene is named only where the DNA matches it firmly. Expanded clones get a size class; other rows say once, few or many, or leave the size out.

abundance,v_gene,j_gene,d_gene,CDR3nt,CDR3aa
-,TRBV12-2,TRBJ1-5,-,TGTGCAAGTCGCGAGGGCACAGGGCGTCAGCCCCAGCATTTT,CASREGTGRQPQHF
-,TRBV24-1,TRBJ1-5,TRBD1,TGTGCCACCAGTGATAGACAGGGATATGATCAGCCCCAGCATTTT,CATSDRQGYDQPQHF
-,TRBV7-9,TRBJ2-7,TRBD2,TGTGCCAGCAGCCCGCGGTCGGGACTAGCGGGAGTGTACGAGCAGTACTTC,CASSPRSGLAGVYEQYF
-,TRBV12-5,TRBJ2-5,TRBD1,TGTGCTAGTGGTTTGGCAGGGACAGCCAGAGAAGAGACCCAGTACTTC,CASGLAGTAREETQYF
-,TRBV4-2,TRBJ2-4,TRBD2,TGTGCCAGCAGCCAAGACCTCTCGGGAGGAGGGAACATTCAGTACTTC,CASSQDLSGGGNIQYF
-,TRBV2,TRBJ1-5,TRBD1,TGTGCCAGCAGTCCGGACAGGGCCCATCAGCCCCAGCATTTT,CASSPDRAHQPQHF
once,TRBV19,TRBJ2-3,-,TGTGCCAGTAGTGCATCGGACACTACTTTAGCTACAGATACGCAGTATTTT,CASSASDTTLATDTQYF
once,TRBV6-5,TRBJ1-2,-,TGTGCCAGCAGTTACTCGGGTAGGGGTAATGGCTACACCTTC,CASSYSGRGNGYTF
-,TRBV7-9,TRBJ1-4,TRBD1,TGTGCCACGCAAGGGGGCCTTGGGGCTGAAAAACTGTTTTTT,CATQGGLGAEKLFF
-,TRBV2,TRBJ1-5,-,TGTGCCAGCTCACTTCAGGGTGGGAATCAGCCCCAGCATTTT,CASSLQGGNQPQHF
-,TRBV7-9,TRBJ1-1,-,TGTGCCAGCAGCTTAGGGGAACGAGGCTGGACCAGGGCGAACTCTGAAGCTTTCTTT,CASSLGERGWTRANSEAFF
once,TRBV6-1,TRBJ1-2,-,TGTGCCAGCAGTGAGCCGAGAAGGACAGCCGGTAACTATGGCTACACCTTC,CASSEPRRTAGNYGYTF
-,TRBV27,TRBJ2-3,TRBD1,TGTGCCAGCAGTTTCGCGTTACTCGGGACAGGGGGTTCCCGAGATACGCAGTATTTT,CASSFALLGTGGSRDTQYF
-,TRBV7-9,TRBJ1-2,TRBD1,TGTGCCAGCAGCGGTCGACAGGGTGGTCACTATGGCTACACCTTC,CASSGRQGGHYGYTF
-,TRBV25-1,TRBJ2-6,-,TGTGCCAGCAGTGAATGGGGGGAGGCCTCTGGGGCCAACGTCCTGACTTTC,CASSEWGEASGANVLTF
-,TRBV6-5,TRBJ1-2,-,TGTGCCAGCAGCCCCAACTTGGCGGGTGGCTACACCTTC,CASSPNLAGGYTF
-,TRBV18,TRBJ1-6,TRBD1,TGTGCCAGCTCAACAGGGGGCGATAATTCACCCCTCCACTTT,CASSTGGDNSPLHF
-,TRBV7-2,TRBJ2-3,TRBD1,TGTGCCAGCAGCCATACCAGGGGGCGCACAGATACGCAGTATTTT,CASSHTRGRTDTQYF
-,TRBV2,TRBJ1-1,TRBD1,TGTGCCAGCAGAGGGACAGGGACGACTGAAGCTTTCTTT,CASRGTGTTEAFF
-,TRBV5-1,TRBJ1-3,-,TGCGCCAGCAGCTTGGAAGGGGGTCTCTCTGGAAACACCATATATTTT,CASSLEGGLSGNTIYF
-,TRBV21-1,TRBJ1-5,-,TGTGCCAGCACCGGTAACCAGCCCCAGCATTTT,CASTGNQPQHF
once,TRBV9,TRBJ1-5,TRBD1,TGTGCCAGCAGCCCCGAGGGACAGGCTAATCAGCCCCAGCATTTT,CASSPEGQANQPQHF